What follows describes a single T cell receptor beta chain. This clonotype has just a few counts. The antigen it recognizes is unknown. Qualities for individual bases were not recorded, and no much larger clone is one base off. Read against the paper, the sample's treatment or condition label means: in vitro stimulation with specific CMV peptide epitopes to enrich CMV-specific T cells. Reads for this sample came from an Illumina HiSeq 1500. TCRdb handled the public reads itself, with Q25 trimming in fastp and clone calling in MiXCR, and kept productive beta chains. All rows with the same CDR3 protein become a single entry with the most common DNA and genes. The sample table shows roughly 990,000 distinct CDR3 sequences, and around 32% are seen once. The ten largest make up over 10% of the sample. The data stem from a study of T cell repertoires in cytomegalovirus infection (dated by TCRdb to the late 2010s). For the wider study: Peptide stimulations targeted recently identified HLA-C-restricted CMV epitopes, whose presentation resists viral immunomodulation, together with well-studied HLA-B-restricted epitopes. The HLA type of each donor mattered for the analysis, because public TCR beta signatures pointed to carriage of CMV infection along with the matching HLA type. Overall results and qualifications from the work: In the ex vivo response, HLA-C-restricted CMV-specific TCR beta clonotypes were dominant, and in two of eight donors the single most frequent clonotype came from this HLA-C-restricted group. Carriers of CMV infection plus the relevant HLA type were discriminated by the cumulative frequency of public TCR beta family members in the study cohort and in an independent 352-donor cohort.

The V end gives up 1 base and the J end 4 bases, leaving 3 bases in the junction not matched to a gene. The CDR3 covers 16 residues, taking in both the cysteine and the phenylalanine. This entry keeps only the CDR3 DNA: 48 bases, framed from base 1. The germline V gene specifies SQVTM as CDR1 and ANQGSEA as CDR2. Recombination connected TRBV29-1 to TRBJ2-1; TRBD2 matches 14 bases in the middle. The receptor comes from a human donor in good health (CMV status not recorded). Some clones in this sample may be carry-over from other donors' samples. Specimen: cultured CD8+ T cells from PBMCs, collected from culture after CMV antigen stimulation. The DNA is TGCAGCGTTGAAGGACTAGCGGGGGGGATTTACAATGAGCAGTTCTTC. Its translation reads: CSVEGLAGGIYNEQFF.